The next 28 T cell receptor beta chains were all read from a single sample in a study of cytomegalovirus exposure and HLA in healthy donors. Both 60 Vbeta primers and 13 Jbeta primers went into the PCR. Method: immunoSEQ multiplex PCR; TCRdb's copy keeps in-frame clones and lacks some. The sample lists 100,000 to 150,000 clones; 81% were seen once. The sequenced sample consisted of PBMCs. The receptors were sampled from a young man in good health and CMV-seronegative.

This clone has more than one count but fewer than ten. CDR3 bases: TGCAGCGTGGATGCGGGGTACACCGGGGAGCTGTTTTTT. Protein: CSVDAGYTGELFF. V usage is TRBV29-1 and J usage is TRBJ2-2; the D gene is possibly TRBD2 (6 bases). The germline V and J ends were trimmed by 6 bases and 3 bases, with 11 bases remaining between them. The CDR3 has 13 amino acids. Germline CDR1 is SQVTM and CDR2 is ANQGSEA.

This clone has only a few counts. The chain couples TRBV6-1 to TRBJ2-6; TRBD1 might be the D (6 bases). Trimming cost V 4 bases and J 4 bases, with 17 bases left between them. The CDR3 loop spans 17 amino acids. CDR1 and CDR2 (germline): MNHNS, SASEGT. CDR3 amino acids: CASSAGTLGAGANVLTF. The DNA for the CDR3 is TGTGCCAGCAGTGCTGGGACCCTGGGGGCGGGGGCCAACGTCCTGACTTTC.

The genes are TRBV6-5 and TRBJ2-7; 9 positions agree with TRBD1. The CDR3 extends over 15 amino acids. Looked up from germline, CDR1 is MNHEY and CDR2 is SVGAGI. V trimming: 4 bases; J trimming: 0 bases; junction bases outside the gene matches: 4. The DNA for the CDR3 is TGTGCCAGCAGTTCCGGACAGGGGCCCTCCTACGAGCAGTACTTC. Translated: CASSSGQGPSYEQYF.

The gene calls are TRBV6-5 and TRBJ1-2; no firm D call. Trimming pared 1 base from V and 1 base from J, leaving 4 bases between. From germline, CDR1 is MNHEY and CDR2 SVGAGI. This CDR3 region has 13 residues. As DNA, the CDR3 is TGTGCCAGCAGTTACTGGAGTAACTATGGCTACACCTTC. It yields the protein CASSYWSNYGYTF.

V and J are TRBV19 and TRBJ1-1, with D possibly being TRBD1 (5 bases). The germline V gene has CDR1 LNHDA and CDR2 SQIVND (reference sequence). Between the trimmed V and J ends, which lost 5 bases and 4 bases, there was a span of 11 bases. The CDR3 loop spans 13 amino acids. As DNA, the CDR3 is TGTGCCAGTAGTCTTCAGGGTGTCACTGAAGCTTTCTTT. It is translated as CASSLQGVTEAFF.

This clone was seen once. The CDR3 DNA reads TGTGCCAGCAGCCAAGTGGGTCTAGCGGGGGTAGAGACCCAGTACTTC. Its translation is CASSQVGLAGVETQYF. The J gene is TRBJ2-5, the V gene TRBV14, with 10 bases that match TRBD2. CDR1 and CDR2 (germline): SGHDN, FVKESK. There are 16 residues in the CDR3. V was clipped by 1 base and J by 4 bases; unmatched bases: 6.

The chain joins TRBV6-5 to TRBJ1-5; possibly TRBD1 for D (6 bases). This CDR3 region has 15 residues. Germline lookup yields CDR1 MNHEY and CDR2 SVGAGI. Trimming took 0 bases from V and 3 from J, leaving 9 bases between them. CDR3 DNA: TGTGCCAGCAGTTACTCAAGGGGGTTCAATCAGCCCCAGCATTTT. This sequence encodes CASSYSRGFNQPQHF.

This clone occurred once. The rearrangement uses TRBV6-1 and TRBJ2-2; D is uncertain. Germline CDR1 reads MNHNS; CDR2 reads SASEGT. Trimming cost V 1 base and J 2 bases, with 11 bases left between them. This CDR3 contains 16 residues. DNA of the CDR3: TGTGCCAGCAGTGAAGGTTCGCCGGTTAACACCGGGGAGCTGTTTTTT. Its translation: CASSEGSPVNTGELFF.

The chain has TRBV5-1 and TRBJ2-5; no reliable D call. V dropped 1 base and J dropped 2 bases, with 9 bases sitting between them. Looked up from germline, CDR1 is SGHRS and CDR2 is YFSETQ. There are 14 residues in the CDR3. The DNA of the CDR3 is TGCGCCAGCAGCTTGATGCCCCTACAAGAGACCCAGTACTTC. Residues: CASSLMPLQETQYF. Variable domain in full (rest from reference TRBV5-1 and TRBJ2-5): KAGVTQTPRYLIKTRGQQVTLSCSPISGHRSVSWYQQTPGQGLQFLFEYFSETQRNKGNFPGRFSGRQFSNSRSEMNVSTLELGDSALYLCASSLMPLQETQYFGPGTRLLVL.

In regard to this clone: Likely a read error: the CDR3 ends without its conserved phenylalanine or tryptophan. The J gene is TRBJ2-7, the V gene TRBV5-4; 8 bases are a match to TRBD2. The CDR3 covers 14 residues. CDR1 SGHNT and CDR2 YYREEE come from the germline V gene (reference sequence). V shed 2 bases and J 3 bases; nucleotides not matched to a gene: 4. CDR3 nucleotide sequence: TGTGCCAGCAGCTTTCGCGGGGGGCTCTACGAGCAGTACTTA. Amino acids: CASSFRGGLYEQYL.

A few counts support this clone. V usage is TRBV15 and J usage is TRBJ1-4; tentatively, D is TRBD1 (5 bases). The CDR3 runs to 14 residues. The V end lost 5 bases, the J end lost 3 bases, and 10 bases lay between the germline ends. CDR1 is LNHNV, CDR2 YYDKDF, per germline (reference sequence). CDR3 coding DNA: TGTGCCACCAGCGAGGCAGGGCCTAATGAAAAACTGTTTTTT. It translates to CATSEAGPNEKLFF. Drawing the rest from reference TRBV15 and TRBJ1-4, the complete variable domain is DAMVIQNPRYQVTQFGKPVTLSCSQTLNHNVMYWYQQKSSQAPKLLFHYYDKDFNNEADTPDNFQSRRPNTSFCFLDIRSPGLGDTAMYLCATSEAGPNEKLFFGSGTQLSVL.

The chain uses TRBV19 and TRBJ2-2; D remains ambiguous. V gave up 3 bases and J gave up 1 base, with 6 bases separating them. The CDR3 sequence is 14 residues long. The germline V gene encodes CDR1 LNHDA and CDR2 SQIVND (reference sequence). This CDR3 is CASSIGRNTGELFF. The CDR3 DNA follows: TGTGCCAGTAGTATTGGTAGGAACACCGGGGAGCTGTTTTTT.

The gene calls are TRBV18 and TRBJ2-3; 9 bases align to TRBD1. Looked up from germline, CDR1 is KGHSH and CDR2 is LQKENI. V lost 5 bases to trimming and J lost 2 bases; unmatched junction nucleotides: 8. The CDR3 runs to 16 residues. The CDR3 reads CASSISTGGFTDTQYF. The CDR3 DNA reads TGTGCCAGCTCAATTTCGACAGGGGGATTCACAGATACGCAGTATTTT.

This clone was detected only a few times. The CDR3 nucleotides are TGTGCCAGCAGTGAGCCTCTTGTCCCGGGACAGGGGGGGACCCAGTACTTC. Amino acid sequence: CASSEPLVPGQGGTQYF. V usage is TRBV25-1 and J usage is TRBJ2-5; TRBD1 agrees at 11 bases. The J segment lost 7 bases and the V segment lost 3 bases, leaving 13 bases of the junction unmatched. The CDR3 spans 17 residues. Per the germline V gene, CDR1 is MGHDK and CDR2 is SYGVNS.

The CDR3 nucleotides read TGTGCCAGCCGGGGTTTGTACAATGAGCAGTTCTTC. It encodes CASRGLYNEQFF. V usage is TRBV7-6 and J usage is TRBJ2-1; TRBD2 is a possible D gene (5 bases). CDR1 and CDR2 (germline): SGHVS, FNYEAQ. V was pared by 8 bases and J by 4 bases, with 9 bases between. This CDR3 is 12 amino acids long.

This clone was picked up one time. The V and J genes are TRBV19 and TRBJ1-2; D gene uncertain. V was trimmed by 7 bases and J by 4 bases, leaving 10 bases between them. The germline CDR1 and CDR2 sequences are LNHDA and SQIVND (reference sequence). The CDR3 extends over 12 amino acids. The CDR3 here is CASTETAYGYTF. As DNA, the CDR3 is TGTGCCAGTACGGAAACAGCCTATGGCTACACCTTC. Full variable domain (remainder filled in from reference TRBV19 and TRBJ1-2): DGGITQSPKYLFRKEGQNVTLSCEQNLNHDAMYWYRQDPGQGLRLIYYSQIVNDFQKGDIAEGYSVSREKKESFPLTVTSAQKNPTAFYLCASTETAYGYTFGSGTRLTVV.

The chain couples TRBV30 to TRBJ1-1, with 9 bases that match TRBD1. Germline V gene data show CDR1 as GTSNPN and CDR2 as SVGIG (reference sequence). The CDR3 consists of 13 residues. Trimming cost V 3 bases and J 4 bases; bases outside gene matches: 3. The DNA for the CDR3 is TGTGCCTGGAGCACAGGGGGCCCCACTGAAGCTTTCTTT. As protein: CAWSTGGPTEAFF.

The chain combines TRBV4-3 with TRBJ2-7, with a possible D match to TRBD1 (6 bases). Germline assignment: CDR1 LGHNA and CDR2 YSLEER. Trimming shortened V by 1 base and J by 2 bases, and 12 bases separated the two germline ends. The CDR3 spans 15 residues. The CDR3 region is CASSQVRDNPYEQYF. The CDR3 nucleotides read TGCGCCAGCAGCCAAGTAAGGGACAACCCCTACGAGCAGTACTTC.

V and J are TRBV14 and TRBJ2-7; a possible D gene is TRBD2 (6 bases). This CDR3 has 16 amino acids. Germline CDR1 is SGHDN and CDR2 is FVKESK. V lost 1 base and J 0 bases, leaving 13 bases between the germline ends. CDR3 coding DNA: TGTGCCAGCAGCCAAGTGGCGGGGATGAGCTCCTACGAGCAGTACTTC. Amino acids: CASSQVAGMSSYEQYF.

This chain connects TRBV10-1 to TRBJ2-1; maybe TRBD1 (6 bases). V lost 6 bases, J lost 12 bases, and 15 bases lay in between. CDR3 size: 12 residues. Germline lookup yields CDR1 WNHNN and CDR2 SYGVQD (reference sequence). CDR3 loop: CASSHGQNRQFF. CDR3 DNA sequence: TGCGCCAGCAGCCACGGACAGAACAGGCAGTTCTTC.

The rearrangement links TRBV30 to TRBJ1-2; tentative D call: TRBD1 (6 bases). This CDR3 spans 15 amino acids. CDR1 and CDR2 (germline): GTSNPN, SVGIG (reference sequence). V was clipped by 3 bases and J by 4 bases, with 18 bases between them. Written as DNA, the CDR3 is TGTGCCTGGAGGGTTTCCGGGGGGCGAACCTATGGCTACACCTTC. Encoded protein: CAWRVSGGRTYGYTF.

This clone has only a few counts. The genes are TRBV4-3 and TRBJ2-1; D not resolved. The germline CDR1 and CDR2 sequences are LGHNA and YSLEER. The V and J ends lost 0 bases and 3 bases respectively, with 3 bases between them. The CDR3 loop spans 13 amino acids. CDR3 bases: TGCGCCAGCAGCCAAGACAGCTACAATGAGCAGTTCTTC. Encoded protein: CASSQDSYNEQFF.

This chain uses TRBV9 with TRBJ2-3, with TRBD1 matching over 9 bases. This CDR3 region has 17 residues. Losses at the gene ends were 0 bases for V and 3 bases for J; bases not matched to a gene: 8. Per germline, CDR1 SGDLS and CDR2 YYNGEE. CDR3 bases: TGTGCCAGCAGCGTAGGGGACTGGGGACAGGGAACAGATACGCAGTATTTT. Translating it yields CASSVGDWGQGTDTQYF.

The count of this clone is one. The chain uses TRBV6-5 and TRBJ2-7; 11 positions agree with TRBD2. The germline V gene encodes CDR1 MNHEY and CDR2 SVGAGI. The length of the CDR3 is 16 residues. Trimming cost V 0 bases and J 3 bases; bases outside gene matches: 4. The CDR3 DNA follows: TGTGCCAGCAGTTACTCGGGGACTAGCGGCCACTACGAGCAGTACTTC. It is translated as CASSYSGTSGHYEQYF.

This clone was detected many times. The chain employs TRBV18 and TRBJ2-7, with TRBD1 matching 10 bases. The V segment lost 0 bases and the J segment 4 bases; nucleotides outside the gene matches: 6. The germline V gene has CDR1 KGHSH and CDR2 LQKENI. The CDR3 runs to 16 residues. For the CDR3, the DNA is TGTGCCAGCTCACCACCGGGACAGGGGAAAAATTACGAGCAGTACTTC. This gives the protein CASSPPGQGKNYEQYF.

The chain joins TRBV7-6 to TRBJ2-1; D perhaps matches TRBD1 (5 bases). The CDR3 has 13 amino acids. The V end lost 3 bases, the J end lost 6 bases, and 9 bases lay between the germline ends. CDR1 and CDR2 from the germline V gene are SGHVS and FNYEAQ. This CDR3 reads CASSFSGFNEQFF. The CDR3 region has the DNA TGTGCCAGCAGCTTTTCAGGGTTCAATGAGCAGTTCTTC. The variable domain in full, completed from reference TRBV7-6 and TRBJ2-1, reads GAGVSQSPRYKVTKRGQDVALRCDPISGHVSLYWYRQALGQGPEFLTYFNYEAQQDKSGLPNDRFSAERPEGSISTLTIQRTEQRDSAMYRCASSFSGFNEQFFGPGTRLTVL.

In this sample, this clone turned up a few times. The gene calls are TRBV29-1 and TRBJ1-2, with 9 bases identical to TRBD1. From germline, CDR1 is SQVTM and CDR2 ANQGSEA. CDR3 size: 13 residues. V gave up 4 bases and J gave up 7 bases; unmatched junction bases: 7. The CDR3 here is CSVVRGQGSGYTF. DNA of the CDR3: TGCAGCGTTGTTCGGGGACAGGGCTCTGGCTACACCTTC.

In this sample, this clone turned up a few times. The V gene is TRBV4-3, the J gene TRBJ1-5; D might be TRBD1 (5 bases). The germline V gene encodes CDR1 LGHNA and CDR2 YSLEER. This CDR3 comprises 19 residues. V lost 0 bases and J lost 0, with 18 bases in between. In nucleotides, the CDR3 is TGCGCCAGCAGCCAAGATGTCCTCCAGACAGAGTATAGCAATCAGCCCCAGCATTTT. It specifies CASSQDVLQTEYSNQPQHF.